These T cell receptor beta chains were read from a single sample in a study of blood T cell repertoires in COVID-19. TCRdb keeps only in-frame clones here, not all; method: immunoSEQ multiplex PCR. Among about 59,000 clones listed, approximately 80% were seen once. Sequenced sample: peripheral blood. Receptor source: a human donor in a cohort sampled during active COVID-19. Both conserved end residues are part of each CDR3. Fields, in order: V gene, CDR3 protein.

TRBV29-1,CSVEVRGETQETQYF
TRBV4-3,CASSPSNNSPLHF
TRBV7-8,CASIQQGTSGRSWETQYF
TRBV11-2,CASSLGGSLDEQYF
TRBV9,CASSPGTSVNNEQFF
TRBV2,CASSQSSGRSEQYF
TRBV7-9,CASSPGGQGLKDGELFF
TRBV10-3,CAISAGSGYEQYF
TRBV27,CASSLIRDSWSNEQFF
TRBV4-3,CASAARGGLAGGPGGDTQYF
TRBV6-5,CASRMAEAVNYGYTF
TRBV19,CASSSRTGEGKNIQYF
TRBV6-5,CASSLRRPGGFEQFF
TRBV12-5,CASGQLAGSSGELFF
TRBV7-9,CASSFRTALLDEQFF
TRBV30,CAWSGPGLAFPRAYEQYF
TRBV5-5,CASSSQGASYNEQFF
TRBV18,CASSPLGGVSDSPLHF
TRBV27,CASSARTGSYEQYF
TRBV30,CAWSGQLGGSYEQYF
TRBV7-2,CASSQGLAGGQDTQYF
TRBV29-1,CSVTGQGAKNIQYF
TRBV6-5,CASSRKGQGWDTQYF
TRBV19,CASSIAGGAYEQYF
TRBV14,CASSQDRSSTQYF
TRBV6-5,CASTSLTGGQETQYF
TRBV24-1,CATSDPTQTFNYGYTF
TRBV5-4,CASSSKLAAQETQYF
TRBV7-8,CASSLGTQGVLGQPQHF
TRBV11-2,CASSLGTGFVDTQYF
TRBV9,CASSPGQGFSGNTIYF
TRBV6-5,CASSRGGGMNTEAFF
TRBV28,CASSRGQGSGLSYNEQFF
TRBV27,CASSPLGSYNEQFF
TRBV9,CASSVAGQFNSPLHF
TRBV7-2,CASSLVSGRAVNEQYF
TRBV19,CASSVTRSGGYGYTF
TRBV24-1,CATSDLKAGGTDTQYF
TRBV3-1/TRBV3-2,CASSHPGQGYNSPLHF
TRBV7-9,CASSLTTSTDTQYF
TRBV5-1,CASSLGQGNSPLHF
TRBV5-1,CASSDPGQNYEQYF
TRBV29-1,CSVVGQGSNGYTF
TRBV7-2,CASLWLAGEQFF
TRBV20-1,CSASSGSRVYNEQFF
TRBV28,CASSRPLSGANVLTF
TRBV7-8,CASSSTGPTEAFF
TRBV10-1,CASSPDREEEKLFF
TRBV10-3,CAISSGSLDTQYF
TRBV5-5,CASRHNLGTSFFNEQFF